This entry describes one T cell receptor (beta chain). The data are from a study of blood T cell repertoires in COVID-19. V lost 0 bases and J lost 13; bases outside the gene matches: 7. Per germline, CDR1 LGHDT and CDR2 YNNKEL (reference sequence). The CDR3 totals 14 residues. The table came from immunoSEQ multiplex PCR; TCRdb's copy has only in-frame clones and leaves some out. This sample has a few hundred thousand clones, with 84% found just once. The sample comprised PBMCs or T cells enriched from blood (not recorded which). The receptor was isolated from a woman aged 40 to 55 who had recovered from COVID-19. The chain joins TRBV3-1 (or the pseudogene TRBV3-2) to TRBJ2-1; 9 bases map to TRBD2. Here the CDR3 reads CASSQDLAGGAQFF. CDR3 nucleotides: TGTGCCAGCAGCCAAGATCTGGCGGGGGGGGCTCAGTTCTTC.